This T cell receptor beta chain comes out of a study of cytomegalovirus exposure and HLA in healthy donors. As for the study in general: The approximately 120 validation repertoires, a later analysis reported, used the same platform as the approximately 730 repertoires from the first cohort. Study outcomes and limitations: The classifier reportedly diagnosed cytomegalovirus status with high sensitivity and specificity.

This CDR3 has 14 amino acids. Germline CDR1 reads SQVTM; CDR2 reads ANQGSEA. Trimming took off 3 bases at V and 4 bases at J, with 16 bases between the two ends. The method was immunoSEQ multiplex PCR; TCRdb's version includes in-frame clones alone and lacks a portion of them. The table has more than 95,000 clones, about 90% seen once. The donors were part of the validation cohort, which consisted of about 130 subjects and was separate from the first cohort of 600 to 850 subjects. Comments on this clone: As yet, its antigen is unknown.

The V gene is TRBV29-1, the J gene TRBJ2-7; TRBD1 might be the D (6 bases). Sequenced sample: PBMCs. This sequence originates from a woman aged 18-30 years in good health and CMV-seronegative. The chain's CDR3 is CSVELSGRGYEQYF. The CDR3 nucleotides are TGCAGCGTTGAGCTTTCGGGAAGGGGGTACGAGCAGTACTTC.